The 9 T cell receptor beta chains listed next were all sequenced from one sample in a study of follicular helper T cells after annual influenza vaccination. Time point: 2015-2016 season, pre-vaccination. The table came from immunoSEQ multiplex PCR; TCRdb's copy has only in-frame clones and leaves some out. The sample carries a few thousand clones, 82% recorded once. The sequencing here drew on CXCR5+ CD38- circulating T follicular helper cells from blood, taken on the day of influenza vaccination. Subset described: circulating Tfh, non-naive CD4+CXCR5+PD-1+ (ICOS+CD38+ or ICOS-CD38-). These receptors originate from an adult who received the influenza vaccine.

The genes are TRBV9 and TRBJ2-3; 11 nucleotides line up with TRBD2. CDR3 length: 15 amino acids. V was clipped by 0 bases and J by 6 bases; unmatched bases: 3. Germline lookup yields CDR1 SGDLS and CDR2 YYNGEE. CDR3 sequence reads: CASSVVASGGDTQYF. As DNA, the CDR3 is TGTGCCAGCAGCGTAGTAGCTAGCGGGGGGGATACGCAGTATTTT.

The chain is built from TRBV11-3 and TRBJ1-1; a possible D gene is TRBD1 (6 bases). Trimming shortened V by 1 base and J by 1 base, and 10 bases separated the two germline ends. The CDR3 runs to 15 residues. Germline V CDR1 and CDR2: SGHNT, YENEEA. The CDR3 sequence: CASSLVRGSNTEAFF. CDR3 nucleotide sequence: TGTGCCAGCAGCTTAGTCAGGGGCTCGAACACTGAAGCTTTCTTT.

The chain uses TRBV19 and TRBJ2-1; tentatively, D is TRBD1 (5 bases). V lost 7 bases, J lost 4 bases, and 14 bases lay in between. There are 14 residues in the CDR3. In germline, CDR1 is LNHDA, CDR2 SQIVND (reference sequence). CDR3 region: CASNRGSTYNEQFF. CDR3 in DNA: TGTGCCAGTAATAGGGGTTCTACATACAATGAGCAGTTCTTC.

This sequence joins TRBV10-1 and TRBJ2-5, with a possible D match to TRBD2 (5 bases). This CDR3 has 12 amino acids. Germline CDR1 WNHNN, CDR2 SYGVQD (reference sequence). V shed 8 bases and J shed 5 bases, with 12 bases lying between them. The CDR3 DNA reads as TGCGCCAGCCGGAGGTGGTGGGAGACCCAGTACTTC. Translation: CASRRWWETQYF.

This sequence joins TRBV19 and TRBJ2-4, with TRBD1 matching over 7 bases. Germline V gene lookup returns CDR1 LNHDA and CDR2 SQIVND (reference sequence). Trimming removed 4 bases from V and 8 bases from J; junction bases left unmatched: 11. The length of the CDR3 is 15 residues. The CDR3 reads CASSTRTGRLDIQYF. CDR3 DNA sequence: TGTGCCAGTAGTACAAGGACAGGACGGTTGGACATTCAGTACTTC.

J is TRBJ2-5 and V is TRBV29-1, with no clear D. Trimming stripped 6 bases from V and 2 bases from J, with 10 bases between. The CDR3 extends over 12 amino acids. Germline V gives CDR1 SQVTM, CDR2 ANQGSEA. CDR3 loop: CSVGVNQETQYF. In DNA form, the CDR3 reads TGCAGCGTAGGAGTTAATCAAGAGACCCAGTACTTC.

The genes are TRBV27 and TRBJ2-1, with 12 bases fitting TRBD2. The CDR3 length is 14 residues. Germline CDR1 reads MNHEY; CDR2 reads SMNVEV (reference sequence). V trimming: 5 bases; J trimming: 10 bases; junction bases outside the gene matches: 6. CDR3 nucleotides: TGTGCCAGCAGTCTACTAGCGGGGGGCAGGGAGCAGTTCTTC. Its translation is CASSLLAGGREQFF.

The chain employs TRBV10-3 and TRBJ2-6; D not certain. Germline lookup yields CDR1 ENHRY and CDR2 SYGVKD. V shed 6 bases and J shed 0 bases, with 6 bases lying between them. The CDR3 is made up of 14 amino acids. CDR3 nucleotide sequence: TGTGCCATCAGGGACCGCTCTGGGGCCAACGTCCTGACTTTC. Residues: CAIRDRSGANVLTF.

The V gene is TRBV11-3, the J gene TRBJ2-2, with a weak D call TRBD2 (5 bases). The germline gives CDR1 SGHNT, CDR2 YENEEA. This CDR3 has 13 amino acids. The germline V and J ends were trimmed by 5 bases and 3 bases, with 7 bases remaining between them. The CDR3 sequence: CASSPDYTGELFF. Here the CDR3 DNA reads TGTGCCAGCAGCCCGGACTACACCGGGGAGCTGTTTTTT.